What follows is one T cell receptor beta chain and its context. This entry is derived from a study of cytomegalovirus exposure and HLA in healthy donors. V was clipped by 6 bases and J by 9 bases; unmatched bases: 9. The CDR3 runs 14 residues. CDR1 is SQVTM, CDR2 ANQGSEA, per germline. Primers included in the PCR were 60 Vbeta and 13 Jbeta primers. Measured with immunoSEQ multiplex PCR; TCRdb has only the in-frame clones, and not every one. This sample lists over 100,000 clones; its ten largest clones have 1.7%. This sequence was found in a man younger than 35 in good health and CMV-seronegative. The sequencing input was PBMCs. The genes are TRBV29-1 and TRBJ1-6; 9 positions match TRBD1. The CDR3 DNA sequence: TGCAGCGTCAAACTACAGGGGGCTGGTTCACCCCTCCACTTT. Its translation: CSVKLQGAGSPLHF.